The 15 T cell receptor beta chains presented below share a single source sample, sequenced in a study of early stage breast cancer tumors. Assay: immunoSEQ multiplex PCR; the TCRdb copy retains only in-frame clones and omits some. The repertoire holds tens of thousands of clones, with less than 75% as singletons. The sequencing sample was made of breast tumor tissue. The receptors originated from a person aged 45 to 59 with breast cancer.

The CDR3 DNA reads TGCGCCAGCAGCCAAGTTCGGGCTAGCGGGTCGTCTCCTTACACAGATACGCAGTATTTT. Protein: CASSQVRASGSSPYTDTQYF. The V call is TRBV4-1, the J call TRBJ2-3; 8 bases are shared with TRBD2. V dropped 1 base and J dropped 2; count of bases not matched to a gene: 17. CDR1 MGHRA and CDR2 YSYEKL come from the germline V gene. CDR3 size: 20 residues.

The chain is built from TRBV5-1 and TRBJ2-5; D might be TRBD2 (5 bases). Trimming cost V 1 base and J 4 bases, with 11 bases left between them. This CDR3 is 14 amino acids long. The V gene's germline CDR1 is SGHRS and CDR2 YFSETQ. Written as DNA, the CDR3 is TGCGCCAGCAGCTTGATGGGAGAGGTAGAGACCCAGTACTTC. It is translated as CASSLMGEVETQYF.

This chain joins TRBV19 and TRBJ2-5; TRBD1 aligns across 7 bases. V trimming: 5 bases; J trimming: 2 bases; junction bases outside the gene matches: 8. The CDR3 spans 15 residues. Per the germline V gene, CDR1 is LNHDA and CDR2 is SQIVND (reference sequence). The CDR3 sequence: CASSPTGVGQETQYF. CDR3 DNA: TGTGCCAGTAGTCCTACAGGGGTGGGGCAAGAGACCCAGTACTTC. Full variable domain (outside the CDR3, taken from reference TRBV19 and TRBJ2-5): DGGITQSPKYLFRKEGQNVTLSCEQNLNHDAMYWYRQDPGQGLRLIYYSQIVNDFQKGDIAEGYSVSREKKESFPLTVTSAQKNPTAFYLCASSPTGVGQETQYFGPGTRLLVL.

This clone was counted only a few times. The gene calls are TRBV10-3 and TRBJ2-3, with a tentative D call TRBD2 (9 bases). The CDR3 has 17 residues. Trimming cost V 7 bases and J 3 bases, with 23 bases left between them. The germline V gene has CDR1 ENHRY and CDR2 SYGVKD. CDR3 nucleotide sequence: TGTGCCATCAAGAACCAGGGGGCTCTAGCGGGGACAGATACGCAGTATTTT. Translation gives CAIKNQGALAGTDTQYF.

This clone was recorded a few times. The gene calls are TRBV11-2 and TRBJ2-2, with D possibly called TRBD1 or TRBD2 (6 bases each). Germline V gives CDR1 SGHAT, CDR2 FQNNGV. There are 16 residues in the CDR3. Trimming left V 2 bases short and J 10 bases short, with 20 bases between. The CDR3 is CASSLPNAGHPAELFF. CDR3 nucleotides: TGTGCCAGCAGCTTACCCAACGCGGGACATCCCGCGGAGCTGTTTTTT.

This clone has a single count. The gene calls are TRBV7-3 and TRBJ2-3, with D maybe TRBD2 (5 bases). Germline CDR1 is SGHTA and CDR2 is FQGTGA. The ends were cut back, 2 bases at V and 2 bases at J, with 8 bases in the middle. The CDR3 loop spans 14 amino acids. The CDR3: CASSLGAVTDTQYF. In DNA, the CDR3 is TGTGCCAGCAGCTTAGGAGCGGTCACAGATACGCAGTATTTT.

The chain couples TRBV5-5 to TRBJ1-3; D unclear. This CDR3 spans 16 amino acids. V gave up 0 bases and J gave up 0 bases, with 10 bases separating them. Germline CDR1 reads SGHKS; CDR2 reads YYEKEE (reference sequence). This CDR3 reads CASSLGHATSGNTIYF. The CDR3 DNA reads as TGTGCCAGCAGCTTGGGTCACGCGACCTCTGGAAACACCATATATTTT. Full variable domain (remainder filled in from reference TRBV5-5 and TRBJ1-3): DAGVTQSPTHLIKTRGQQVTLRCSPISGHKSVSWYQQVLGQGPQFIFQYYEKEERGRGNFPDRFSARQFPNYSSELNVNALLLGDSALYLCASSLGHATSGNTIYFGEGSWLTVV.

This clone was seen a single time. The chain employs TRBV19 and TRBJ1-5, with 7 bases matching TRBD1. The CDR3 runs 16 residues. The trim removed 2 bases at V and 0 bases at J, leaving 4 bases unmatched. Germline-derived CDR1 and CDR2 are LNHDA and SQIVND (reference sequence). This CDR3 is CASSIRTGYSNQPQHF. Written as DNA, the CDR3 is TGTGCCAGTAGTATACGGACAGGTTATAGCAATCAGCCCCAGCATTTT.

This rearrangement joins TRBV7-2 to TRBJ2-7; no clear D gene. This CDR3 has 15 residues. The V gene lost 1 base and the J gene lost 0 bases, with 10 bases spanning the gap. CDR1 is SGHTA and CDR2 is FQGNSA in the germline V gene. The CDR3 region is CASSLVSHDSYEQYF. The DNA for the CDR3 is TGTGCCAGCAGCTTAGTCTCACACGACTCCTACGAGCAGTACTTC. The full variable domain, rest sourced from reference TRBV7-2 and TRBJ2-7, is GAGVSQSPSNKVTEKGKDVELRCDPISGHTALYWYRQSLGQGLEFLIYFQGNSAPDKSGLPSDRFSAERTGGSVSTLTIQRTQQEDSAVYLCASSLVSHDSYEQYFGPGTRLTVT.

The chain uses TRBV2 and TRBJ1-3, with TRBD1 identical over 9 bases. The length of the CDR3 is 14 residues. The V gene end was trimmed by 3 bases and the J gene end by 4 bases; junction bases not matched to a gene: 1. Per the germline V gene, CDR1 is SNHLY and CDR2 is FYNNEI. DNA for the CDR3: TGTGCCAGCAGTGACGACAGGGGGGGAAACACCATATATTTT. Protein product: CASSDDRGGNTIYF. Full variable domain (remainder filled in from reference TRBV2 and TRBJ1-3): EPEVTQTPSHQVTQMGQEVILRCVPISNHLYFYWYRQILGQKVEFLVSFYNNEISEKSEIFDDQFSVERPDGSNFTLKIRSTKLEDSAMYFCASSDDRGGNTIYFGEGSWLTVV.

The rearrangement links TRBV5-1 to TRBJ2-3, with D maybe TRBD1 (6 bases). Trimming removed 4 bases at V and 1 base at J, with 19 bases between. CDR1 SGHRS and CDR2 YFSETQ come from the germline V gene. CDR3 length: 17 amino acids. The CDR3 reads CASSHQSAGAGTDTQYF. CDR3 DNA: TGCGCCAGCAGCCACCAATCCGCAGGGGCGGGCACAGATACGCAGTATTTT. The whole variable domain, filled in from reference TRBV5-1 and TRBJ2-3, reads KAGVTQTPRYLIKTRGQQVTLSCSPISGHRSVSWYQQTPGQGLQFLFEYFSETQRNKGNFPGRFSGRQFSNSRSEMNVSTLELGDSALYLCASSHQSAGAGTDTQYFGPGTRLTVL.

The chain employs TRBV7-2 and TRBJ2-7; D is unclear. V lost 2 bases to trimming and J lost 6 bases, with 14 bases between them. Germline values: CDR1 SGHTA, CDR2 FQGNSA. This CDR3 has 14 amino acids. In DNA, the CDR3 is TGTGCCAGCAGCTTAAGCATCTTGTCGGGCGAGCAGTACTTC. Residues: CASSLSILSGEQYF.

The V gene is TRBV6-1, the J gene TRBJ2-7, with 10 bases aligning to TRBD2. CDR1 and CDR2 from the germline V gene are MNHNS and SASEGT. V trimming: 4 bases; J trimming: 7 bases; junction bases outside the gene matches: 10. The CDR3 is 15 residues long. CDR3 residues: CASSGQLAGILEQYF. In DNA, the CDR3 is TGTGCCAGCAGTGGGCAACTAGCGGGGATTTTGGAGCAGTACTTC.

The CDR3 DNA is TGTGCCAGCAGCTTAGGAGGGGGGTCGAACACCGGGGAGCTGTTTTTT. Protein product: CASSLGGGSNTGELFF. The V gene is TRBV7-9, the J gene TRBJ2-2; the D gene could be TRBD1 or TRBD2 (6 bases each). The CDR3 has 16 residues. V was clipped by 1 base and J by 0 bases, with 9 bases between them. CDR1 and CDR2 (germline): SEHNR, FQNEAQ (reference sequence).

This clone was detected ten times or more. The chain employs TRBV19 and TRBJ2-7; TRBD2 agrees at 9 bases. Germline-derived CDR1 and CDR2 are LNHDA and SQIVND (reference sequence). Trimming removed 4 bases from V and 2 bases from J; junction bases left unmatched: 12. CDR3 length equals 17 residues. The CDR3 DNA reads as TGTGCCAGTAGTAGGAGTAGCGGGAGATCCGAGGCCTACGAGCAGTACTTC. Its translation: CASSRSSGRSEAYEQYF.